This is a list of T cell receptor beta chains from one sample in a study of shared clonotypes between healthy human individuals. Assay used: immunoSEQ multiplex PCR; TCRdb lists only in-frame clones, some missing. The sample shows about 600,000 clones, less than 97% of them seen only once. Sequencing was done on a sample of naive CD8+ T cells sorted from blood. The source of these receptors is a woman aged 25 to 45 in good health. Each CDR3 is given with its conserved first and last residue. D genes are given only for firm matches. Expanded clones get a size class; other rows say once, few or many, or leave the size out.

v_call	d_call	clone_size	j_call	cdr3_aa	cdr3_nt
TRBV5-4	.	once	TRBJ2-4	CASSLGRGRTVLAKNIQYF	TGTGCCAGCAGCTTGGGTCGGGGGAGGACAGTTCTAGCCAAAAACATTCAGTACTTC
TRBV29-1	.	few	TRBJ1-2	CSVRDRSYGYTF	TGCAGCGTCCGAGACAGGAGCTATGGCTACACCTTC
TRBV2	.	.	TRBJ2-3	CASKRNAIRATDTQYF	TGTGCCAGCAAGAGGAATGCGATCCGGGCCACAGATACGCAGTATTTT
TRBV2	TRBD1	.	TRBJ2-1	CASSRTGSYNEQFF	TGTGCCAGCAGCCGGACAGGATCCTACAATGAGCAGTTCTTC
TRBV4-2	TRBD2	once	TRBJ2-5	CASSQTDGRETQYF	TGTGCCAGCAGCCAAACGGACGGGAGGGAGACCCAGTACTTC
TRBV7-6	.	.	TRBJ2-7	CASSLWGDEQYF	TGTGCCAGCAGCTTATGGGGGGACGAGCAGTACTTC
TRBV11-2	.	.	TRBJ2-5	CASSPWGADGETQYF	TGTGCCAGCAGCCCCTGGGGGGCGGACGGGGAGACCCAGTACTTC
TRBV5-6	TRBD1	.	TRBJ2-7	CASSLTGVSEQYF	TGTGCCAGCAGCTTAACAGGGGTGAGCGAGCAGTACTTC
TRBV28	.	.	TRBJ2-2	CASSLRFSVELNTGELFF	TGTGCCAGCAGTTTACGGTTTAGCGTTGAGCTGAACACCGGGGAGCTGTTTTTT
TRBV28	.	.	TRBJ2-3	CASSFLAQSTDTQYF	TGTGCCAGCAGTTTTCTAGCGCAGAGCACAGATACGCAGTATTTT
TRBV11-2	TRBD1	.	TRBJ2-3	CASSWGTASTDTQYF	TGTGCCAGCAGCTGGGGGACAGCTAGCACAGATACGCAGTATTTT
TRBV29-1	TRBD1	.	TRBJ1-2	CSSDRRYGYTF	TGCAGCTCGGACAGGAGATATGGCTACACCTTC
TRBV5-6	.	.	TRBJ1-5	CASSLGGRTDSNQPQHF	TGTGCCAGCAGCTTGGGCGGGCGGACAGATAGCAATCAGCCCCAGCATTTT
TRBV5-8	TRBD2	.	TRBJ2-7	CASSQGTSFGVVF	TGTGCCAGCAGCCAAGGGACTAGTTTCGGTGTTGTGTTC